This TCR beta chain was recorded in a study of neurological immune-mediated disorders. General study results and limits: TCR-beta repertoires seemed private in all groups, with no expanded CDR3 amino acid sequences shared.

Via MiXCR, TCRdb re-called the 5' RACE reads, giving one row per CDR3 protein. The sample includes around 70,000 distinct CDR3 sequences, approximately 5% of them seen just once. This clonotype was counted at least ten times. No antigen is known for it. The sample consisted of PBMCs. The TCR originated in a woman in her sixties or seventies with multiple sclerosis.

The CDR3 nucleotides read TGTGCCAGCAGCTCCCCCGGGGGTTTTGAAGCTTTCTTT. Its translation is CASSSPGGFEAFF. This chain joins TRBV5-6 and TRBJ1-1; D may be TRBD1 (5 bases). The ends were cut back, 3 bases at V and 7 bases at J, with 13 bases in the middle. The germline V gene has CDR1 SGHDT and CDR2 YYEEEE. The CDR3 has 13 amino acids.